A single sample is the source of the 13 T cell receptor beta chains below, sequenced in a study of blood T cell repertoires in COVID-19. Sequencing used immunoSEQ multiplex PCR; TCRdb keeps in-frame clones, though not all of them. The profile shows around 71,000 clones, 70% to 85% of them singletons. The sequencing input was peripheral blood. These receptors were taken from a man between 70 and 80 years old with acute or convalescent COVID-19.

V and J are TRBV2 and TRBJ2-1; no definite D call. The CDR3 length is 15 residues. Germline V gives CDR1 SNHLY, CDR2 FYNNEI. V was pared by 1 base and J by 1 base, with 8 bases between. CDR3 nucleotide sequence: TGTGCCAGCAGTGAAGACGGTCAATCCTACAATGAGCAGTTCTTC. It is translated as CASSEDGQSYNEQFF.

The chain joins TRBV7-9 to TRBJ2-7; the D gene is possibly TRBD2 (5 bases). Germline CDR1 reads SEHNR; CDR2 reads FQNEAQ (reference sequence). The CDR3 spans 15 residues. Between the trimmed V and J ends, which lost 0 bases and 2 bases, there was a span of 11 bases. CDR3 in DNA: TGTGCCAGCAGCTTAGCGGGAACCGGGGCCTACGAGCAGTACTTC. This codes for CASSLAGTGAYEQYF.

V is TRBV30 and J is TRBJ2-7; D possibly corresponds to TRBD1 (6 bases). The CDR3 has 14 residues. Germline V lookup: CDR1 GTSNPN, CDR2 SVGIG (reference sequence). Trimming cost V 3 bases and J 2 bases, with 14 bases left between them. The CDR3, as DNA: TGTGCCTGGAGGACTCGACAGGCACCCTACGAGCAGTACTTC. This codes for CAWRTRQAPYEQYF.

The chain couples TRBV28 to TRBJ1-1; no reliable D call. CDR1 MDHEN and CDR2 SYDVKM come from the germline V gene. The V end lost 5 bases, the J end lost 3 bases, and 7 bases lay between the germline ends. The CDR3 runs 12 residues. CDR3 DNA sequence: TGTGCCAGCAGTCTCCAGTACACTGAAGCTTTCTTT. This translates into CASSLQYTEAFF.

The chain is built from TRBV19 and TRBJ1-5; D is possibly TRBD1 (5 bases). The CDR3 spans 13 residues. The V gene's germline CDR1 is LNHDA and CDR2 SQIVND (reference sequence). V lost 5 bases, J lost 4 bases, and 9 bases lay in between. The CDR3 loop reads CASSLDTNQPQHF. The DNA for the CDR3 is TGTGCCAGTAGTTTGGACACAAATCAGCCCCAGCATTTT.

The CDR3 is CASSLGALRETQYF. CDR3 nucleotide sequence: TGTGCCAGCAGCTTGGGGGCGCTGCGAGAGACCCAGTACTTC. The chain has TRBV7-9 and TRBJ2-5, with D perhaps TRBD1 (6 bases). V was trimmed by 3 bases and J by 4 bases, leaving 12 bases between them. Looked up from germline, CDR1 is SEHNR and CDR2 is FQNEAQ (reference sequence). The CDR3 covers 14 residues.

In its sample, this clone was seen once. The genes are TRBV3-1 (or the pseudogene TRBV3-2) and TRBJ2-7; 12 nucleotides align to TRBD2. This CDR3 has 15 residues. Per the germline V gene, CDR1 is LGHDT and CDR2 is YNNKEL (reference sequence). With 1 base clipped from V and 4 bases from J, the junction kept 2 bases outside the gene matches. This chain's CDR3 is CASSQALAGGYEQYF. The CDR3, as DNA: TGTGCCAGCAGCCAAGCTCTAGCGGGAGGGTACGAGCAGTACTTC.

As DNA, the CDR3 is TGTGCCAGCAAGACAGGGGGGGGATACGAGCAGTACTTC. Residues: CASKTGGGYEQYF. V gene TRBV6-5 combines with J gene TRBJ2-7; 9 bases map to TRBD1. In germline, CDR1 is MNHEY, CDR2 SVGAGI. There are 13 residues in the CDR3. The junction had 5 bases not matched to a gene; V was cut back by 7 bases and J by 4 bases.

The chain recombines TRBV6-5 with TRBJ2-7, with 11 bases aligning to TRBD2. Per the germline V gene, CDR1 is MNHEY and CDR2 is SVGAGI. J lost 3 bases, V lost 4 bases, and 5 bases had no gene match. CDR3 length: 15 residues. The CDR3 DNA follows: TGTGCCAGCAGTTCAACTAGCGGGAGCTTCTACGAGCAGTACTTC. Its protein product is CASSSTSGSFYEQYF.

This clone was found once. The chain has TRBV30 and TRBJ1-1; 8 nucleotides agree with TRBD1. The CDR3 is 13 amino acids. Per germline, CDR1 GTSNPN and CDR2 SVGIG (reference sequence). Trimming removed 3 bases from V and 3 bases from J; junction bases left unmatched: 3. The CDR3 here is CAWRDRDYTEAFF. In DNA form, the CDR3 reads TGTGCCTGGAGGGACAGGGATTACACTGAAGCTTTCTTT.

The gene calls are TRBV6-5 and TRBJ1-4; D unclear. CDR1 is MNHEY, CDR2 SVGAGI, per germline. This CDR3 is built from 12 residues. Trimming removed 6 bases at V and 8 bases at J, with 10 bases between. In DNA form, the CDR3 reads TGTGCCAGCAGACGAGTCAGGGAAAAACTGTTTTTT. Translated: CASRRVREKLFF.

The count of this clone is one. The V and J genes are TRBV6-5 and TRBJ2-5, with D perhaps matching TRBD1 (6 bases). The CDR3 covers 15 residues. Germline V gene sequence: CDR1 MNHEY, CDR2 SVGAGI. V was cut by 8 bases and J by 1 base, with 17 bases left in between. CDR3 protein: CASVETRTAQETQYF. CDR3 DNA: TGTGCCAGCGTCGAAACCCGGACAGCCCAAGAGACCCAGTACTTC.

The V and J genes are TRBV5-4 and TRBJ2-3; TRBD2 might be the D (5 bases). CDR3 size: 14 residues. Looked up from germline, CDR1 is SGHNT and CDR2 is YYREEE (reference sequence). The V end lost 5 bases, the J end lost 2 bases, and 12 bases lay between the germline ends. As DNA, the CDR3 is TGTGCCAGCAGTCCCCCGGGGAACACAGATACGCAGTATTTT. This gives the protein CASSPPGNTDTQYF.